One sample yielded the 16 T cell receptor beta chains listed below, sequenced in a study of blood T cell repertoires in COVID-19. Measured with immunoSEQ multiplex PCR; TCRdb has only the in-frame clones, and not every one. The sample holds about 99,000 clones, 84% seen once. Sequencing was done on a sample of peripheral blood. All receptors derive from an older man with active or convalescent COVID-19.

CDR3: CASSLWTGPINHGYTF. The CDR3 DNA reads TGTGCCAGCAGTTTATGGACAGGACCTATCAACCATGGCTACACCTTC. The chain joins TRBV28 to TRBJ1-2; possibly TRBD1 for D (6 bases). Germline V gene lookup returns CDR1 MDHEN and CDR2 SYDVKM. The CDR3 is 16 amino acids. Trimming cost V 0 bases and J 6 bases, with 17 bases left between them.

V usage is TRBV6-5 and J usage is TRBJ1-4; tentative D call: TRBD1 (6 bases). Trimming pared 8 bases from V and 5 bases from J, leaving 18 bases between. This CDR3 comprises 15 residues. CDR1 and CDR2 (germline): MNHEY, SVGAGI. CDR3 nucleotides: TGTGCCAGCTGCCTGGGGGGGGCTGAGAATGAAAAACTGTTTTTT. It translates to CASCLGGAENEKLFF.

The chain carries TRBV19 and TRBJ1-2, with a possible D match to TRBD1 (6 bases). The germline V gene encodes CDR1 LNHDA and CDR2 SQIVND (reference sequence). The germline V and J ends were trimmed by 6 bases and 1 base, with 15 bases remaining between them. This CDR3 has 15 residues. Here the CDR3 reads CASSPGGGYNYGYTF. In nucleotides, the CDR3 is TGTGCCAGTAGCCCCGGGGGGGGCTATAACTATGGCTACACCTTC. Variable domain in full (rest from reference TRBV19 and TRBJ1-2): DGGITQSPKYLFRKEGQNVTLSCEQNLNHDAMYWYRQDPGQGLRLIYYSQIVNDFQKGDIAEGYSVSREKKESFPLTVTSAQKNPTAFYLCASSPGGGYNYGYTFGSGTRLTVV.

The chain recombines TRBV10-3 with TRBJ2-1; 7 bases fit TRBD1. Trimming removed 6 bases from V and 0 bases from J; junction bases left unmatched: 11. The germline V gene encodes CDR1 ENHRY and CDR2 SYGVKD. CDR3 length: 17 residues. CDR3 DNA sequence: TGTGCCATCAGGCCCCGGGACAGCGATAGCTCCTACAATGAGCAGTTCTTC. The encoded protein is CAIRPRDSDSSYNEQFF.

The chain employs TRBV28 and TRBJ2-7; no clear D. Trimming removed 5 bases at V and 2 bases at J, with 10 bases between. The CDR3 consists of 13 residues. Germline V gives CDR1 MDHEN, CDR2 SYDVKM. The CDR3 bases are TGTGCCAGCAGTCTCCAGAACCCCTACGAGCAGTACTTC. Amino acid sequence: CASSLQNPYEQYF.

The chain links TRBV4-1 to TRBJ2-3; weak D call: TRBD2 (7 bases). The germline V and J ends were trimmed by 0 bases and 6 bases, with 19 bases remaining between them. The CDR3 consists of 17 residues. The V gene's germline CDR1 is MGHRA and CDR2 YSYEKL. In DNA form, the CDR3 reads TGCGCCAGCAGCCAAGATTTTAGGGGGGGCCGTCGGGATACGCAGTATTTT. This translates into CASSQDFRGGRRDTQYF.

The chain is built from TRBV27 and TRBJ2-2; 7 nucleotides line up with TRBD2. CDR3 length equals 18 residues. Germline-derived CDR1 and CDR2 are MNHEY and SMNVEV (reference sequence). V trimming: 1 base; J trimming: 1 base; junction bases outside the gene matches: 9. This chain's CDR3 is CASSLWASGTLNTGELFF. The CDR3 DNA sequence: TGTGCCAGCAGTTTATGGGCTAGCGGAACCCTGAACACCGGGGAGCTGTTTTTT.

This rearrangement joins TRBV19 to TRBJ1-5; TRBD1 matches at 8 bases. V dropped 3 bases and J dropped 7; count of bases not matched to a gene: 11. CDR3 length: 16 residues. Germline CDR1 LNHDA, CDR2 SQIVND (reference sequence). The CDR3 DNA reads TGTGCCAGTAGTATCAACGCCGGGACAGGAGGGCAGCCCCAGCATTTT. This sequence encodes CASSINAGTGGQPQHF.

The genes are TRBV3-1 (or the pseudogene TRBV3-2) and TRBJ2-7; maybe TRBD2 (5 bases). Germline CDR1 and CDR2: LGHDT and YNNKEL (reference sequence). V was clipped by 0 bases and J by 2 bases, with 14 bases between them. There are 16 residues in the CDR3. The CDR3 is CASSQDARVLTYEQYF. DNA for the CDR3: TGTGCCAGCAGCCAAGATGCGCGGGTTCTGACCTACGAGCAGTACTTC.

This clone was observed a handful of times. The chain carries TRBV28 and TRBJ1-1; 7 bases are a match to TRBD1. Germline assignment: CDR1 MDHEN and CDR2 SYDVKM. The CDR3 totals 15 residues. V lost 6 bases, J lost 5 bases, and 12 bases stayed unmatched. For the CDR3, the DNA is TGTGCCAGCAGGAGAGTCGCCACAGGGGAAACTGAAGCTTTCTTT. Residues: CASRRVATGETEAFF.

The chain recombines TRBV3-1 (or the pseudogene TRBV3-2) with TRBJ2-5, with 10 bases matching TRBD1. The CDR3 has 15 amino acids. CDR1 is LGHDT and CDR2 is YNNKEL in the germline V gene (reference sequence). The V and J ends lost 5 bases and 2 bases, in that order; junction bases with no gene match: 5. In DNA form, the CDR3 reads TGTGCCAGCAGCGGCCGGGACAGGGGACAAGAGACCCAGTACTTC. The encoded protein is CASSGRDRGQETQYF.

This sequence joins TRBV11-2 and TRBJ2-5, with D perhaps matching TRBD2 (5 bases). The germline V gene encodes CDR1 SGHAT and CDR2 FQNNGV. With 5 bases removed from V and 5 bases from J, the gap between germline ends came to 21 bases. This CDR3 is built from 16 residues. CDR3 DNA: TGTGCCAGCAGCACACGCCGGGGAGTCCGCCAGGAGACCCAGTACTTC. Residues: CASSTRRGVRQETQYF.

The CDR3 loop is CASSPWTYFFGQDQPQHF. CDR3 DNA: TGTGCCAGCAGCCCATGGACCTACTTCTTCGGACAGGACCAGCCCCAGCATTTT. The chain couples TRBV9 to TRBJ1-5, with 7 positions matching TRBD1. V shed 4 bases and J 7 bases; nucleotides not matched to a gene: 20. Germline CDR1 SGDLS, CDR2 YYNGEE. The CDR3 is 18 amino acids. The full variable domain, in which reference TRBV9 and TRBJ1-5 provide the parts outside the CDR3, is DSGVTQTPKHLITATGQRVTLRCSPRSGDLSVYWYQQSLDQGLQFLIQYYNGEERAKGNILERFSAQQFPDLHSELNLSSLELGDSALYFCASSPWTYFFGQDQPQHFGDGTRLSIL.

This chain joins TRBV7-6 and TRBJ1-4, with 7 bases identical to TRBD1. V trimming: 5 bases; J trimming: 4 bases; junction bases outside the gene matches: 7. This CDR3 has 15 amino acids. From germline, CDR1 is SGHVS and CDR2 FNYEAQ. The CDR3 coding sequence is TGTGCCAGCAGCCCCCAGGGGGTACTTAATGAAAAACTGTTTTTT. Amino acids: CASSPQGVLNEKLFF.

J is TRBJ1-1 and V is TRBV3-1 (or the pseudogene TRBV3-2), with TRBD1 as a possible D gene (6 bases). V was shortened by 3 bases and J by 8 bases, with 13 bases between the two germline ends. This CDR3 is 13 amino acids long. In germline, CDR1 is LGHDT, CDR2 YNNKEL (reference sequence). CDR3 residues: CASSHSGVGEAFF. The CDR3 nucleotides are TGTGCCAGCAGCCACTCAGGGGTGGGGGAAGCTTTCTTT.

This clone occurred a few times. The chain links TRBV18 to TRBJ2-5; the D gene is possibly TRBD2 (5 bases). The germline V gene encodes CDR1 KGHSH and CDR2 LQKENI. V dropped 2 bases and J dropped 4 bases, with 17 bases sitting between them. This CDR3 has 16 residues. CDR3 sequence reads: CASSPYLVREGETQYF. Here the CDR3 DNA reads TGTGCCAGCTCACCATATTTGGTGAGGGAAGGAGAGACCCAGTACTTC. Full variable domain (remainder filled in from reference TRBV18 and TRBJ2-5): NAGVMQNPRHLVRRRGQEARLRCSPMKGHSHVYWYRQLPEEGLKFMVYLQKENIIDESGMPKERFSAEFPKEGPSILRIQQVVRGDSAAYFCASSPYLVREGETQYFGPGTRLLVL.